These T cell receptor beta chains were read from a single sample in a study of T cell responses to AZD1222 COVID-19 vaccine. TCRdb's table, derived via immunoSEQ multiplex PCR, lists solely in-frame clones and lacks some. The profile shows about 130,000 clones, about 92% of them singletons. This material consisted of peripheral blood, taken on day 0 of MenACWY control vaccination. The receptors here all came from an adult in good health. The CDR3 runs from the conserved cysteine through the conserved F or W. Each record gives: clone size, J gene, V gene, D gene, CDR3 protein. A D gene is named only where the DNA matches it firmly. For some rows the clone size is stated as once, few or many, or as a class when expanded; others skip it.

>once|TRBJ2-7|TRBV6-5|NA
CASSSSVGGAEAETF
>NA|TRBJ1-2|TRBV3-1/TRBV3-2|NA
CASQQGPTRAYTF
>NA|TRBJ2-1|TRBV12-3/TRBV12-4|NA
CASSFMVREQFF
>NA|TRBJ2-2|TRBV19|NA
CASRPGVEGRSGELFF
>NA|TRBJ2-2|TRBV2|NA
CASSESSRSNTGELFF
>NA|TRBJ1-3|TRBV7-8|NA
CASSLSGAPAGLGTIYF
>NA|TRBJ2-7|TRBV19|NA
CASSIRSSRASYEQYF
>NA|TRBJ1-1|TRBV7-9|TRBD1
CASSPTGIAEAFF
>NA|TRBJ1-2|TRBV19|NA
CASSIKEGSNYGYTF
>NA|TRBJ2-3|TRBV3-1/TRBV3-2|TRBD1
CASSQAKSGQGGTDTQYF
>NA|TRBJ1-2|TRBV2|NA
CASSDEAWYGYTF
>NA|TRBJ2-1|TRBV7-8|NA
CASSLDGNYNEQFF
>NA|TRBJ2-5|TRBV6-5|NA
CASSTGLQETQYF
>NA|TRBJ2-2|TRBV5-4|TRBD2
CASSSGLAGGSRTGELFF
>once|TRBJ2-4|TRBV7-9|TRBD1
CASSAPEPGTEIQYF
>NA|TRBJ2-6|TRBV2|NA
CASSLQGTGANVLTF
>NA|TRBJ2-1|TRBV29-1|NA
CSARPSSYNEQFF
>NA|TRBJ1-4|TRBV12-3/TRBV12-4|NA
CASSLRQTEKLFF
>once|TRBJ2-5|TRBV7-8|TRBD1
CASSQGARGRETQYF
>NA|TRBJ2-1|TRBV10-1|TRBD1
CASSESGQYNEQFF
>NA|TRBJ1-4|TRBV2|TRBD1
CASRDRATNEKLFF
>NA|TRBJ1-4|TRBV18|TRBD1
CASSRTGDNLGNEKLFF
>NA|TRBJ1-2|TRBV10-1|NA
CASSEGSGNYGYTF
>NA|TRBJ2-7|TRBV19|TRBD1
CAKRGRTRYEQYF
>once|TRBJ1-1|TRBV5-4|NA
CASSQGSSEAFF